A single TCR beta chain is shown here with its context. The antigen is unknown. Trimming removed 1 base from V and 0 bases from J; junction bases left unmatched: 13. The CDR3 consists of 20 residues. The germline gives CDR1 SQVTM, CDR2 ANQGSEA. The repertoire was sequenced with immunoSEQ multiplex PCR; TCRdb's copy has only in-frame clones and lacks some. Of over 100,000 clones listed, approximately 96% are singletons. The data were taken from a study of graft-versus-host responses after intestinal transplantation. Looking at the study overall: Grafts that recipients had were multivisceral, liver-intestinal, or isolated intestinal transplants. Every recipient underwent anti-thymocyte globulin induction, then tacrolimus and steroids for three to four years. Points from the study as a whole: GvH clones turned up in recipient marrow; some had shown up first in ileum or blood.

The receptor was derived from a human donor who received an intestinal transplant. The V and J genes are TRBV29-1 and TRBJ2-1; 12 nucleotides agree with TRBD2. The sequences come from unstimulated CD8+ T cells sorted from spleen or lymph node cells, collected before intestinal transplant. The CDR3 loop reads CSVEAGLAGPMGSSYNEQFF. CDR3 bases: TGCAGCGTTGAAGCGGGACTAGCGGGCCCCATGGGGAGCTCCTACAATGAGCAGTTCTTC.